This TCR beta chain was identified in a study of blood T cells in healthy people across ages. Of note for this clonotype: Its antigen is unknown.

Findings of the study overall: In older individuals, TCR beta diversity per million T cells was lower, falling roughly linearly with age. There were more naive CD4+ cells and higher diversity in long-lived donors than in aged donors.

Donors were healthy Caucasian individuals from Russia aged roughly 6 to 95. The CDR3 runs to 13 residues. CDR1 is SGHTS, CDR2 YDEGEE, per germline. Combining a sample-barcoded 5' primer with a J-beta primer mix, a second PCR ran for 7 to 11 cycles. TCRdb passed the 5' RACE reads through MiXCR, listing each CDR3 protein once. The data hold about 1.6 million distinct CDR3 sequences, with about 35% observed a single time. The chain employs TRBV5-8 and TRBJ2-5; D is unresolved. Near its end, the DNA agrees better with TRBJ2-7, so the J call may be wrong. This clonotype was sampled from a woman between 25 and 40 years old in good health. The sequencing sample was made of blood. The CDR3 loop reads CASNEIQDYEQYF. CDR3 nucleotide sequence: TGTGCCAGCAACGAAATACAAGACTACGAGCAGTACTTC.